The 13 T cell receptor beta chains below come from one sample, sequenced in a study of cytomegalovirus exposure and HLA in healthy donors. It was with 60 Vbeta and 13 Jbeta primers that the PCR ran. Data came from immunoSEQ multiplex PCR; TCRdb stores just in-frame clones and leaves some out. Of approximately 150,000 clones listed, 80% were seen once; the top ten hold 14%. Input material: PBMCs. These receptors were obtained from a woman between 40 and 50 years old in good health and CMV-seronegative.

The rearrangement uses TRBV19 and TRBJ2-1, with D maybe TRBD2 (7 bases). The CDR3 runs 16 residues. Trimming removed 3 bases from V and 9 bases from J, with 21 bases in between. Germline V gene sequence: CDR1 LNHDA, CDR2 SQIVND (reference sequence). The CDR3 DNA is TGTGCCAGTAGTATCTATTACGGGGGGCAGTTTACTGAGCAGTTCTTC. It codes for CASSIYYGGQFTEQFF.

This chain links TRBV7-2 with TRBJ2-1, with TRBD2 matching 11 bases. Germline CDR1 is SGHTA and CDR2 is FQGNSA. With V trimmed by 5 bases and J by 12 bases, 12 bases remained unmatched. This CDR3 contains 15 residues. Here the CDR3 reads CASSLTLAGALLQFF. The CDR3 DNA reads TGTGCCAGCAGCCTGACACTAGCGGGAGCGCTGTTGCAGTTCTTC.

V usage is TRBV5-1 and J usage is TRBJ2-3, with 8 bases matching TRBD2. Germline loops: CDR1 SGHRS, CDR2 YFSETQ. The CDR3 totals 16 residues. V gave up 1 base and J gave up 4 bases; unmatched junction bases: 8. DNA for the CDR3: TGCGCCAGCAGCTTGACCGGGGGGGCCAGGGCAGATACGCAGTATTTT. Translating gives CASSLTGGARADTQYF. Variable domain in full (rest from reference TRBV5-1 and TRBJ2-3): KAGVTQTPRYLIKTRGQQVTLSCSPISGHRSVSWYQQTPGQGLQFLFEYFSETQRNKGNFPGRFSGRQFSNSRSEMNVSTLELGDSALYLCASSLTGGARADTQYFGPGTRLTVL.

The V gene is TRBV2, the J gene TRBJ2-7, with D possibly being TRBD2 (5 bases). Trimming cost V 6 bases and J 1 base, with 16 bases left between them. This CDR3 region has 15 residues. CDR1 and CDR2 (germline): SNHLY, FYNNEI. CDR3 nucleotides: TGTGCCAGCAGAAAAGAAACTAGGAGTTCCTACGAGCAGTACTTC. Translating it yields CASRKETRSSYEQYF. Full variable domain (outside the CDR3, taken from reference TRBV2 and TRBJ2-7): EPEVTQTPSHQVTQMGQEVILRCVPISNHLYFYWYRQILGQKVEFLVSFYNNEISEKSEIFDDQFSVERPDGSNFTLKIRSTKLEDSAMYFCASRKETRSSYEQYFGPGTRLTVT.

In this sample, this clone turned up once. The J gene is TRBJ2-5, the V gene TRBV28, with TRBD1 identical over 9 bases. With V trimmed by 7 bases and J by 5 bases, 8 bases remained unmatched. CDR1 is MDHEN, CDR2 SYDVKM, per germline. The CDR3 has 14 residues. The DNA for the CDR3 is TGTGCCAGCATCCCGAATGGACAGGGGGAGACCCAGTACTTC. Its protein is CASIPNGQGETQYF.

This clone was recorded only once. The rearrangement links TRBV4-2 to TRBJ2-6, with D possibly matching TRBD2 (5 bases). Germline values: CDR1 LGHNA, CDR2 YNFKEQ. V was pared by 0 bases and J by 0 bases, with 18 bases between. The CDR3 extends over 20 amino acids. CDR3 DNA sequence: TGTGCCAGCAGCCAAGATCCGCGTCTAGCCCAGAACTCTGGGGCCAACGTCCTGACTTTC. Amino acid sequence: CASSQDPRLAQNSGANVLTF.

This clone was found a few times. The V gene is TRBV18, the J gene TRBJ2-7; a weak D match, TRBD1 (6 bases). Per the germline V gene, CDR1 is KGHSH and CDR2 is LQKENI. Trimming pared 5 bases from V and 3 bases from J, leaving 11 bases between. The CDR3 is made up of 13 amino acids. CDR3 sequence reads: CASSVKQGYEQYF. The CDR3 nucleotides read TGTGCCAGCTCAGTGAAACAGGGCTACGAGCAGTACTTC.

This chain connects TRBV12-5 to TRBJ2-5, with 9 positions matching TRBD2. Germline V lookup: CDR1 LGHNT, CDR2 FRNRAP. V was clipped by 0 bases and J by 6 bases; unmatched bases: 8. This CDR3 has 16 amino acids. DNA for the CDR3: TGTGCTAGTGGTTTGGTGGTAGCGGGGGAATCGAAGACCCAGTACTTC. Translating gives CASGLVVAGESKTQYF.

The table lists this clone with a few counts. The J gene is TRBJ1-1, the V gene TRBV7-9; perhaps TRBD1 as D (6 bases). Trimming removed 1 base at V and 4 bases at J, with 13 bases between. CDR1 and CDR2 (germline): SEHNR, FQNEAQ (reference sequence). The CDR3 covers 15 residues. The CDR3, as DNA: TGTGCCAGCAGCTTAGAGGGGGTCTCCTTCACTGAAGCTTTCTTT. Protein product: CASSLEGVSFTEAFF.

The gene calls are TRBV28 and TRBJ2-5; D might be TRBD2 (6 bases). The CDR3 sequence is 16 residues long. Deletions cut 5 bases from V and 0 bases from J, with 16 bases between. CDR1 and CDR2 from the germline V gene are MDHEN and SYDVKM. Here the CDR3 DNA reads TGTGCCAGCAGTATTTCCAAGGGAGGATACCAAGAGACCCAGTACTTC. Its translation is CASSISKGGYQETQYF.

The chain employs TRBV28 and TRBJ2-3; 8 bases align to TRBD1. Germline V gives CDR1 MDHEN, CDR2 SYDVKM. The J segment lost 5 bases and the V segment lost 5 bases, leaving 9 bases of the junction unmatched. This CDR3 contains 15 residues. The CDR3 nucleotides are TGTGCCAGCAGTACACCAGGGGGCAGAAGAGATACGCAGTATTTT. Its translation is CASSTPGGRRDTQYF.

CDR3 residues: CATSRDQGFYNEQFF. The CDR3 bases are TGTGCCACCAGCAGAGATCAGGGTTTCTACAATGAGCAGTTCTTC. The chain is built from TRBV15 and TRBJ2-1; D might be TRBD1 (5 bases). The CDR3 runs 15 residues. V was pared by 0 bases and J by 3 bases, with 9 bases between. Per the germline V gene, CDR1 is LNHNV and CDR2 is YYDKDF (reference sequence). Full variable domain (outside the CDR3, taken from reference TRBV15 and TRBJ2-1): DAMVIQNPRYQVTQFGKPVTLSCSQTLNHNVMYWYQQKSSQAPKLLFHYYDKDFNNEADTPDNFQSRRPNTSFCFLDIRSPGLGDTAMYLCATSRDQGFYNEQFFGPGTRLTVL.

The chain carries TRBV11-1 and TRBJ2-1; TRBD1 is a possible D gene (6 bases). This CDR3 contains 12 residues. Trimming pared 5 bases from V and 9 bases from J, leaving 11 bases between. Germline V gene sequence: CDR1 SGHAT, CDR2 FQDESV (reference sequence). CDR3 region: CASSLRGTEQFF. Here the CDR3 DNA reads TGTGCCAGCAGCCTCAGGGGCACTGAGCAGTTCTTC. Full variable domain (remainder filled in from reference TRBV11-1 and TRBJ2-1): EAEVAQSPRYKITEKSQAVAFWCDPISGHATLYWYRQILGQGPELLVQFQDESVVDDSQLPKDRFSAERLKGVDSTLKIQPAELGDSAMYLCASSLRGTEQFFGPGTRLTVL.